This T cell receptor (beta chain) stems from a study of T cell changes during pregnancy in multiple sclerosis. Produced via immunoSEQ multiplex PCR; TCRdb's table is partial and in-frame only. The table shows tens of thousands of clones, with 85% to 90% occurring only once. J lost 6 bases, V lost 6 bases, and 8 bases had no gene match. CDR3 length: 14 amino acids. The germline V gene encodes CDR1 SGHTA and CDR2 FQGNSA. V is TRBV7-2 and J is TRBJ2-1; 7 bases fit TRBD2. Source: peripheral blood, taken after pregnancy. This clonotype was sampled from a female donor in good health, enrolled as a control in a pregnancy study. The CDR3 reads CASSRLGGGNEQFF. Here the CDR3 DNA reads TGTGCCAGCAGTCGATTGGGGGGGGGCAATGAGCAGTTCTTC.